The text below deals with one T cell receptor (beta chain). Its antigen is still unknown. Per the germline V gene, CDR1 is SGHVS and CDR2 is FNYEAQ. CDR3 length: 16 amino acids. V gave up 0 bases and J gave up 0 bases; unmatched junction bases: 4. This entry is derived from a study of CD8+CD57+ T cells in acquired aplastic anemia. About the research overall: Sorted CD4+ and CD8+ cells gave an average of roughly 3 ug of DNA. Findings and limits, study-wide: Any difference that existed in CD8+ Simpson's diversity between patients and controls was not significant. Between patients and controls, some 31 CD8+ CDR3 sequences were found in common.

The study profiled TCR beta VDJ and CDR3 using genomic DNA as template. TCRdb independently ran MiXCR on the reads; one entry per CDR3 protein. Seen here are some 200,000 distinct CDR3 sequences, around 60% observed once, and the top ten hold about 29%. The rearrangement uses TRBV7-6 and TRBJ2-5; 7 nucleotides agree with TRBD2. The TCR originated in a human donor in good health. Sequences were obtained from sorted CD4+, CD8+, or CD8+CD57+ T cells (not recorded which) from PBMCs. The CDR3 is CASSLAAGVYQETQYF. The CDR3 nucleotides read TGTGCCAGCAGCTTAGCTGCGGGGGTGTACCAAGAGACCCAGTACTTC.